This is a list of T cell receptor beta chains from one sample in a study of vaccination effects on CD4 cells after COVID-19. The method was immunoSEQ multiplex PCR; TCRdb's version includes in-frame clones alone and lacks a portion of them. The sample has over 80,000 clones; around four fifths are singletons. Their recognized antigens are unknown. The specimen was CD4+ T cells from PBMCs cultured with HCoV-OC43 spike peptides, collected after COVID-19 vaccination. These receptors came from a human donor who received a COVID-19 vaccine. The conserved cysteine and the conserved F or W are not part of the CDR3 here. Fields, in order: clone size, V gene, J gene, CDR3 protein. Size is stated for part of the rows, as once, few or many counts, or as a class when the clone is expanded.

>-|TRBV11-2|TRBJ2-3
ASSLGLASTDTQY
>-|TRBV11-2|TRBJ2-2
ASSLFADRGAGELF
>-|TRBV19|TRBJ2-1
ASSIVAGSASYNEQF
>-|TRBV9|TRBJ2-3
ASSPSSGGTDTQY
>-|TRBV28|TRBJ1-2
ASSSALNYGYT
>-|TRBV2|TRBJ1-1
ASSDRWNTEAF
>few|TRBV7-9|TRBJ1-1
ASSFRSRGGDTEAF
>-|TRBV27|TRBJ1-5
ASSLVGSGVNQPQH
>-|TRBV27|TRBJ1-5
ASSVGTAGNQPQH
>-|TRBV10-1|TRBJ2-6
ASSGGEAGYSGANVLT
>-|TRBV30|TRBJ1-5
AWSRGSNQPQH
>-|TRBV7-8|TRBJ2-3
ASSLALFGLAGARADTQY
>-|TRBV6-4|TRBJ2-1
ASSDIPKVLSYNEQF
>few|TRBV10-1|TRBJ1-2
SHSENYGYT
>few|TRBV2|TRBJ2-2
ASSEFLGQMSAGELF
>-|TRBV21-1|TRBJ2-3
ASSKYRGLVTDTQY
>-|TRBV6-5|TRBJ1-1
ASWLTLRTEAF
>-|TRBV7-8|TRBJ2-2
ASSPRQGPDTGELF
>-|TRBV27|TRBJ1-2
ASRSFGVGGGYT
>few|TRBV6-1|TRBJ1-3
ASSEQGDTIY
>few|TRBV7-9|TRBJ2-3
ASRLGGRQGTDTQY
>once|TRBV10-3|TRBJ1-2
AISEGQITNYGYT
>few|TRBV2|TRBJ1-3
ASSVAGNTIY